Each of the 13 T cell receptor beta chains below was sequenced from the same sample in a study of T cell responses to AZD1222 COVID-19 vaccine. The protocol was immunoSEQ multiplex PCR, while the TCRdb copy is restricted to in-frame clones and leaves out a portion. Seen here are approximately 97,000 clones, 86% observed once, and the top ten hold 4% to 6%. The material was peripheral blood, obtained on day 0 of AZD1222 vaccination. These TCRs come from an adult in good health.

The genes are TRBV19 and TRBJ2-2; tentatively, D is TRBD2 (8 bases). In germline, CDR1 is LNHDA, CDR2 SQIVND (reference sequence). The CDR3 length is 15 residues. Trimming shortened V by 5 bases and J by 2 bases, and 12 bases separated the two germline ends. The CDR3 reads CASSREGANTGELFF. CDR3 sequence (DNA): TGTGCCAGTAGTCGGGAGGGGGCCAACACCGGGGAGCTGTTTTTT.

The V call is TRBV9, the J call TRBJ2-5; TRBD2 matches at 7 bases. The germline V gene has CDR1 SGDLS and CDR2 YYNGEE. V lost 4 bases to trimming and J lost 2 bases; unmatched junction nucleotides: 11. The CDR3 contains 16 residues. CDR3 region: CASSTWAGAGQETQYF. CDR3 bases: TGTGCCAGCAGCACGTGGGCGGGAGCTGGGCAAGAGACCCAGTACTTC.

Only one count was recorded for this clone. The genes are TRBV24-1 and TRBJ2-5; TRBD1 agrees at 8 bases. Germline loops: CDR1 KGHDR, CDR2 SFDVKD. This CDR3 region has 15 residues. With 4 bases clipped from V and 2 bases from J, the junction kept 5 bases outside the gene matches. CDR3 bases: TGTGCCACCAGTGACCCCGGGACAGGTCAAGAGACCCAGTACTTC. Its protein is CATSDPGTGQETQYF.

CDR3 residues: CASSSGQGYSGNTIYF. CDR3 in DNA: TGCGCCAGCAGCTCAGGACAGGGGTACTCTGGAAACACCATATATTTT. V gene TRBV5-1 combines with J gene TRBJ1-3, with TRBD1 matching 9 bases. The V gene end was trimmed by 3 bases and the J gene end by 0 bases; junction bases not matched to a gene: 4. The CDR3 is made up of 16 amino acids. The germline V gene encodes CDR1 SGHRS and CDR2 YFSETQ.

DNA of the CDR3: TGTGCCAGCAGTACTAGCGGGAGGTACGAGCAGTACTTC. Translation gives CASSTSGRYEQYF. The chain joins TRBV6-5 to TRBJ2-7; 12 bases line up with TRBD2. After removal of 5 bases from V and 4 bases from J, the junction contained 0 bases not matched to a gene. The CDR3 length is 13 residues. Per germline, CDR1 MNHEY and CDR2 SVGAGI.

The rearrangement joins TRBV18 to TRBJ1-2, with 7 bases that match TRBD1. Per germline, CDR1 KGHSH and CDR2 LQKENI. The J segment lost 1 base and the V segment lost 5 bases, leaving 7 bases of the junction unmatched. The CDR3 has 15 residues. Here the CDR3 DNA reads TGTGCCAGCTCAGTTACAGGGGTGTATAACTATGGCTACACCTTC. Amino acid sequence: CASSVTGVYNYGYTF. Looking up the rest from reference TRBV18 and TRBJ1-2 gives the full variable domain: NAGVMQNPRHLVRRRGQEARLRCSPMKGHSHVYWYRQLPEEGLKFMVYLQKENIIDESGMPKERFSAEFPKEGPSILRIQQVVRGDSAAYFCASSVTGVYNYGYTFGSGTRLTVV.

The chain employs TRBV19 and TRBJ1-2; the D gene is possibly TRBD1 (5 bases). Germline CDR1 and CDR2: LNHDA and SQIVND (reference sequence). The CDR3 consists of 16 residues. V lost 4 bases, J lost 1 base, and 16 bases lay in between. The CDR3 reads CASSRRGAALNYGYTF. The CDR3 DNA follows: TGTGCCAGTAGTAGGCGCGGGGCAGCTCTTAACTATGGCTACACCTTC.

As DNA, the CDR3 is TGTGCCAGCAGTTACAATCCGGGACAGGGAAACACCATATATTTT. Translating gives CASSYNPGQGNTIYF. The V call is TRBV6-5, the J call TRBJ1-3; the match to TRBD1 covers 7 bases. The CDR3 sequence is 15 residues long. CDR1 and CDR2 from the germline V gene are MNHEY and SVGAGI. The V gene end was trimmed by 2 bases and the J gene end by 4 bases; junction bases not matched to a gene: 5.

The chain uses TRBV6-5 and TRBJ2-1; the D gene is possibly TRBD2 (6 bases). The V end was cut by 2 bases, the J end by 0 bases, with 8 bases between. Germline V CDR1 and CDR2: MNHEY, SVGAGI. The CDR3 length is 15 residues. Here the CDR3 reads CASSYGRSSYNEQFF. Here the CDR3 DNA reads TGTGCCAGCAGTTACGGGAGGAGCTCCTACAATGAGCAGTTCTTC.

The table lists this clone with a few counts. The chain links TRBV28 to TRBJ1-5; D remains ambiguous. This CDR3 comprises 13 residues. Per germline, CDR1 MDHEN and CDR2 SYDVKM. Trimming cost V 1 base and J 8 bases, with 9 bases left between them. Written as DNA, the CDR3 is TGTGCCAGCAGTTTATCTCCGGCCAAGCCCCAGCATTTT. Translation: CASSLSPAKPQHF. The full variable domain, rest sourced from reference TRBV28 and TRBJ1-5, is DVKVTQSSRYLVKRTGEKVFLECVQDMDHENMFWYRQDPGLGLRLIYFSYDVKMKEKGDIPEGYSVSREKKERFSLILESASTNQTSMYLCASSLSPAKPQHFGDGTRLSIL.

The chain carries TRBV7-2 and TRBJ2-3; D is uncertain. V was clipped by 1 base and J by 5 bases, with 1 base between them. Germline V gene sequence: CDR1 SGHTA, CDR2 FQGNSA. CDR3 length: 11 amino acids. The CDR3 DNA follows: TGTGCCAGCAGCTTAGAAGATACGCAGTATTTT. Translation: CASSLEDTQYF.

The chain links TRBV7-9 to TRBJ1-3, with D tentatively TRBD1 (6 bases). The V gene's germline CDR1 is SEHNR and CDR2 FQNEAQ (reference sequence). The CDR3 is 15 amino acids. The V end lost 3 bases, the J end lost 2 bases, and 11 bases lay between the germline ends. CDR3 DNA: TGTGCCAGCAGCTTTACCGGGACACCTGGAAACACCATATATTTT. It translates to CASSFTGTPGNTIYF.

The CDR3 nucleotides read TGTGCCAGCAGCCTAGGGACAGTCTATGGCTACACCTTC. Translating it yields CASSLGTVYGYTF. The chain recombines TRBV9 with TRBJ1-2; TRBD1 matches 7 bases. The V segment lost 4 bases and the J segment 4 bases; nucleotides outside the gene matches: 4. This CDR3 is built from 13 residues. Germline V gives CDR1 SGDLS, CDR2 YYNGEE.